What follows is one T cell receptor (beta chain) and its context. Antigen: not known. This sample is part of a study of TIL therapy for anti-PD-1-resistant metastatic lung cancer. For the study at large: Median tumor PD-L1 proportion score was 5.5% to 6.5%. Half of patients were current or former smokers. Overall study findings and caveats: The cohort had more treatment-naive, never-smoker and oncogene-addicted patients than typical.

The immunoSEQ assay was v3. Method: immunoSEQ multiplex PCR; TCRdb's copy keeps in-frame clones and lacks some. The sample yields tens of thousands of clones, 65% to 80% seen once. Time point of the sample: pre-treatment sample, taken before nivolumab and TIL therapy. The CDR3 has 12 residues. Germline V lookup: CDR1 SQVTM, CDR2 ANQGSEA. The clonotype comes from a man between 65 and 85 years old with non-small cell lung cancer. The chain uses TRBV29-1 and TRBJ2-5; possibly TRBD2 for D (5 bases). The better agreement between TRBJ2-7 and the DNA end casts doubt on the J call. The source was blood, collected at baseline. CDR3 in amino acids: CSVVGVPYEQYF. CDR3 DNA sequence: TGCAGCGTTGTCGGGGTTCCCTACGAGCAGTACTTC.